This T cell receptor (beta chain) emerged from a study of blood T cell repertoires in COVID-19. As for the study in general: Nucleic acid was either cDNA or gDNA, and it came from T cells, B-cell-depleted T cells, or PBMCs.

Measured with immunoSEQ multiplex PCR; TCRdb has only the in-frame clones, and not every one. The table has over 90,000 clones, 70% to 90% seen once. Germline V CDR1 and CDR2: SQVTM, ANQGSEA. CDR3 length: 16 residues. Trimming removed 0 bases from V and 3 bases from J, with 15 bases in between. The V gene is TRBV29-1, the J gene TRBJ2-1; a weak D match, TRBD2 (6 bases). The clonotype originates from a man aged 45-65 years in a cohort sampled during active COVID-19. Material for sequencing was peripheral blood. CDR3 residues: CSVEEGLAGNYNEQFF. The CDR3 nucleotides read TGCAGCGTTGAAGAGGGGCTGGCGGGGAACTACAATGAGCAGTTCTTC.